This T cell receptor beta chain stems from a study of response to subunit inactivated influenza vaccine. The CDR3 contains 14 residues. Germline values: CDR1 SQVTM, CDR2 ANQGSEA. V was clipped by 4 bases and J by 1 base; unmatched bases: 6. On this clonotype: The target antigen is unknown.

TCRdb independently ran MiXCR on the RT-PCR reads; one entry per CDR3 protein. There are some 500,000 distinct CDR3 sequences in the sample; 10% to 15% occur only once, and around 14% lies in the top ten. Study-level results: Only a handful of new T cells, the authors suggested, are recruited with each seasonal influenza vaccination.

Sequenced here: PBMCs from blood, sampled around seven weeks after vaccination. This receptor was obtained from a man in his fifties who received an inactivated influenza vaccine. The V call is TRBV29-1, the J call TRBJ1-1, with 7 bases fitting TRBD1. CDR3 bases: TGCAGCGTTGGGGGGAGACAGGGGAACACTGAAGCTTTCTTT. Its translation is CSVGGRQGNTEAFF.